This is a list of T cell receptor beta chains from one sample in a study of T cell changes during pregnancy in multiple sclerosis. Sequenced by immunoSEQ multiplex PCR; TCRdb stores in-frame clones only, minus some. The sample lists about 66,000 clones, roughly 90% occurring once. Here the sequenced sample was CD8+ T cells from peripheral blood mononuclear cells, taken before pregnancy. The source is a female donor with multiple sclerosis, enrolled in a pregnancy study. Each CDR3 is given with its conserved first and last residue. A D gene is named only where the DNA matches it firmly. Some rows mark clone size as missing; the rest say once, few, many or name a class of expanded clone.

v_call	j_call	clone_size	d_call	cdr3_aa	cdr3_nt
TRBV7-2	TRBJ2-3	once	NA	CASSLVPGSTDTQYF	TGTGCCAGCAGCTTAGTTCCGGGGAGCACAGATACGCAGTATTTT
TRBV11-2	TRBJ1-1	NA	NA	CASSFGTPGNTEAFF	TGTGCCAGCAGCTTCGGGACTCCGGGGAACACTGAAGCTTTCTTT
TRBV4-1	TRBJ1-6	NA	NA	CASSLGGGLPLHF	TGCGCCAGCAGCCTCGGGGGGGGCTTACCCCTCCACTTT
TRBV9	TRBJ2-4	NA	TRBD2	CASSGTSGGKGIQYF	TGTGCCAGCAGCGGGACTAGCGGGGGCAAAGGCATTCAGTACTTC
TRBV5-1	TRBJ2-5	NA	TRBD1	CASSLGQGAPWQETQYF	TGCGCCAGCAGCTTGGGACAGGGGGCGCCTTGGCAAGAGACCCAGTACTTC
TRBV11-2	TRBJ2-7	NA	TRBD1	CASSFGTGRYEQYF	TGTGCCAGCAGCTTCGGGACAGGGAGATACGAGCAGTACTTC
TRBV6-5	TRBJ2-1	NA	NA	CASSSLGDEQFF	TGTGCCAGCAGCTCTCTAGGGGATGAGCAGTTCTTC
TRBV5-6	TRBJ2-7	NA	TRBD2	CASSHARGGGVYEQYF	TGTGCCAGCAGCCATGCGCGGGGGGGAGGGGTCTACGAGCAGTACTTC
TRBV19	TRBJ1-1	few	NA	CASSLGTTEAFF	TGTGCCAGTAGTTTAGGGACAACCGAAGCTTTCTTT
TRBV5-6	TRBJ2-5	NA	NA	CASSLMGQAYF	TGTGCCAGCAGCTTGATGGGGCAAGCGTACTTC
TRBV7-9	TRBJ1-1	NA	TRBD1	CASSSTYFQDRSEAFF	TGTGCCAGCAGCTCTACATATTTTCAGGACAGGTCTGAAGCTTTCTTT
TRBV25-1	TRBJ1-2	once	NA	CASSTQGGYGYTF	TGTGCCAGCAGTACCCAGGGTGGCTATGGCTACACCTTC
TRBV7-6	TRBJ1-2	NA	NA	CASSPGGIYGYTF	TGTGCCAGCAGCCCGGGAGGGATCTATGGCTACACCTTC
TRBV6-1	TRBJ2-5	NA	NA	CASSEARILRFSQYF	TGTGCCAGCAGTGAAGCTAGAATTCTCCGGTTTTCCCAGTACTTC
TRBV11-2	TRBJ1-6	NA	NA	CASSLDLLGATNSPLHF	TGTGCCAGCAGCTTAGATCTGTTGGGGGCGACTAATTCACCCCTCCACTTT
TRBV6-5	TRBJ2-5	NA	NA	CASSRDSQETQYF	TGTGCCAGCAGCCGAGACAGTCAAGAGACCCAGTACTTC
TRBV14	TRBJ2-6	NA	NA	CASSPTGPFFSGANVLTF	TGTGCCAGCAGCCCGACAGGTCCGTTTTTCTCTGGGGCCAACGTCCTGACTTTC
TRBV13	TRBJ2-6	NA	TRBD1	CASSLGLVMRTGASGANVLTF	TGTGCCAGCAGCTTAGGCCTCGTTATGAGGACAGGGGCATCTGGGGCCAACGTCCTGACTTTC
TRBV2	TRBJ2-3	NA	NA	CASSDGATSTDTQYF	TGTGCCAGCAGTGATGGAGCTACTAGCACAGATACGCAGTATTTT
TRBV5-1	TRBJ2-7	NA	NA	CASRGAGGSYEQYF	TGCGCCAGCAGGGGGGCAGGGGGGTCCTACGAGCAGTACTTC
TRBV6-1	TRBJ2-7	NA	TRBD2	CASSTLRGDLYEQYF	TGTGCCAGCAGTACCCTGCGGGGGGATCTCTACGAGCAGTACTTC
TRBV13	TRBJ2-1	NA	NA	CASSSVHGGSYNEQFF	TGTGCCAGCAGCTCGGTACACGGGGGATCCTACAATGAGCAGTTCTTC
TRBV27	TRBJ2-3	NA	NA	CASSLVGASDTQYF	TGTGCCAGCAGTTTGGTGGGGGCCAGCGATACGCAGTATTTT
TRBV15	TRBJ2-1	NA	TRBD2	CATSPRTSGDNEQFF	TGTGCCACCAGCCCCCGGACTAGCGGGGACAATGAGCAGTTCTTC
TRBV4-1	TRBJ2-1	NA	NA	CASSQGDSDEQFF	TGCGCCAGCAGCCAAGGTGACAGCGATGAGCAGTTCTTC
TRBV27	TRBJ2-3	NA	NA	CASSLSEVRGGTDTQYF	TGTGCCAGCAGTTTATCAGAAGTGCGGGGCGGGACAGATACGCAGTATTTT
TRBV27	TRBJ2-3	NA	NA	CASSSLANTDTQYF	TGTGCCAGCTCGTCCCTTGCTAACACAGATACGCAGTATTTT
TRBV6-1	TRBJ2-3	NA	NA	CASSVLGEADTQYF	TGTGCCAGCAGTGTGCTAGGAGAGGCAGATACGCAGTATTTT
TRBV9	TRBJ2-3	NA	NA	CASSVEGLATGAQYF	TGTGCCAGCAGCGTAGAGGGGTTAGCTACTGGCGCGCAGTATTTT
TRBV7-7	TRBJ2-1	NA	TRBD2	CASSPGTSGYNEQFF	TGTGCTAGCAGCCCCGGGACTAGCGGATACAATGAGCAGTTCTTC
TRBV19	TRBJ2-7	NA	NA	CASSIVSGAYEQYF	TGTGCCAGTAGTATAGTCTCGGGAGCCTACGAGCAGTACTTC
TRBV21-1	TRBJ2-5	NA	NA	CASSKGTGGETQYF	TGTGCCAGCAGCAAAGGGACAGGGGGAGAGACCCAGTACTTC
TRBV9	TRBJ2-7	NA	NA	CASSVDSAYEQYF	TGTGCCAGCAGCGTAGATTCAGCCTACGAGCAGTACTTC
TRBV2	TRBJ2-6	NA	NA	CASSEEFWSSGANVLTF	TGTGCCAGCAGTGAAGAGTTCTGGAGCTCTGGGGCCAACGTCCTGACTTTC
TRBV5-1	TRBJ1-2	once	TRBD1	CASSLTGGNGYTF	TGCGCCAGCAGCCTGACAGGGGGCAATGGCTACACCTTC
TRBV28	TRBJ2-1	NA	NA	CASSITGFDEQFF	TGTGCCAGCAGTATCACAGGTTTCGATGAGCAGTTCTTC
TRBV11-2	TRBJ1-1	NA	NA	CASSLWGGVTEAFF	TGTGCCAGCAGCTTGTGGGGCGGGGTCACTGAAGCTTTCTTT
TRBV6-1	TRBJ1-1	NA	TRBD1	CASSENQGEATEAFF	TGTGCCAGCAGTGAAAATCAGGGGGAGGCCACTGAAGCTTTCTTT
TRBV9	TRBJ1-1	NA	TRBD1	CASSPGTGLRTEAFF	TGTGCCAGCAGCCCAGGGACAGGGCTTAGGACTGAAGCTTTCTTT
TRBV7-6	TRBJ2-7	NA	NA	CASSLALNPGVESSYEQYF	TGTGCCAGCAGCTTAGCACTAAACCCAGGGGTGGAGAGCTCCTACGAGCAGTACTTC
TRBV19	TRBJ1-1	few	NA	CASLAGRAFF	TGTGCCAGTCTGGCAGGGCGGGCTTTCTTT
TRBV6-5	TRBJ2-1	NA	TRBD1	CASSTDRRPYNEQFF	TGTGCCAGCAGTACGGACAGGAGGCCGTACAATGAGCAGTTCTTC